This TCR beta chain was captured by sequencing in a study of siplizumab effects on memory and regulatory T cells. The length of the CDR3 is 14 residues. Trimming cost V 7 bases and J 2 bases; bases outside gene matches: 5. Germline CDR1 MNHEY, CDR2 SMNVEV (reference sequence). Mixed lymphocyte reaction cells underwent five to six days of coculture at 37°C. Using immunoSEQ multiplex PCR, the repertoire was profiled, and TCRdb retains in-frame clones only, with some absent. This sample has approximately 9,700 clones, with 46% found just once. In its sample, this clone was seen once. Its antigen is undetermined.

The source of this sequence is a human donor in good health; the cells came from an allogeneic mixed lymphocyte reaction. Sample: CFSE-low (dividing) CD4+ T cells sorted from an allogeneic mixed lymphocyte reaction. The V and J genes are TRBV27 and TRBJ2-1, with 7 bases fitting TRBD2. CDR3 sequence reads: CASTRREPYNEQFF. CDR3 DNA sequence: TGTGCCAGCACCCGGCGGGAGCCCTACAATGAGCAGTTCTTC.